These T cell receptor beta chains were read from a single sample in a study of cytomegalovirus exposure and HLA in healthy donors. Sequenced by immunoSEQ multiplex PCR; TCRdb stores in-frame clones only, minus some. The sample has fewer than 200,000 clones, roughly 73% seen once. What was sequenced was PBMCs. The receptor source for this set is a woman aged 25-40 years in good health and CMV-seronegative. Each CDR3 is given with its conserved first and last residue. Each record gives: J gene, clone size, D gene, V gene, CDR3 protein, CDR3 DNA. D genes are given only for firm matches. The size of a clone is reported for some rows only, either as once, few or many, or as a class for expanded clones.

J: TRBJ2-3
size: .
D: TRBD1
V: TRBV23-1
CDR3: CASSQPVGTGGSPDTQYF
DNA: TGCGCCAGCAGTCAACCCGTAGGGACAGGGGGCTCCCCAGATACGCAGTATTTT

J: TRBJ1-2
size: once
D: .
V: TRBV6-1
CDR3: CASSEPPEGYTF
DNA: TGTGCCAGCAGTGAGCCACCCGAGGGCTACACCTTC

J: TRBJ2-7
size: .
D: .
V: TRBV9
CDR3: CASSVAGNRMHEQYF
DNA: TGTGCCAGCAGCGTGGCAGGGAACCGAATGCACGAGCAGTACTTC

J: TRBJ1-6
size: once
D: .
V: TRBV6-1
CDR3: CASSEQGYNSPLHF
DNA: TGTGCCAGCAGTGAACAGGGTTATAATTCACCCCTCCACTTT

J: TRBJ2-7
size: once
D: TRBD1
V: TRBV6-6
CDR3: CASSYSRQGSSYEQYF
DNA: TGTGCCAGCAGTTACTCCAGACAGGGAAGCTCCTACGAGCAGTACTTC

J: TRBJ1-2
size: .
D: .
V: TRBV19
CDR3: CASRQKLTGWYGYTF
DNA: TGTGCCAGTAGACAGAAATTAACAGGGTGGTATGGCTACACCTTC

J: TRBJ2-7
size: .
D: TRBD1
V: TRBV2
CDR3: CASRTQRTGVGEQYF
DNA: TGTGCCAGCCGAACGCAAAGGACAGGGGTTGGCGAGCAGTACTTC

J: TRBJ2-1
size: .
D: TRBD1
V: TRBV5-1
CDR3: CASSPGQRSYNEQFF
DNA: TGCGCCAGCAGCCCGGGACAGCGCTCCTACAATGAGCAGTTCTTC

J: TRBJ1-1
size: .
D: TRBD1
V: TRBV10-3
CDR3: CAINAGQGTNTEAFF
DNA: TGTGCCATCAATGCGGGACAGGGTACGAACACTGAAGCTTTCTTT

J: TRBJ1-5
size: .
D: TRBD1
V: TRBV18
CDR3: CASSPPKGAGQRTGNQPQHF
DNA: TGTGCCAGCTCACCACCGAAGGGGGCAGGGCAGAGGACGGGCAATCAGCCCCAGCATTTT

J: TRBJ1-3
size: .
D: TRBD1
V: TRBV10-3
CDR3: CAISERQGGNTIYF
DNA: TGTGCCATCAGTGAGAGACAGGGTGGAAACACCATATATTTT

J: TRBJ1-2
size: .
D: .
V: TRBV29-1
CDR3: CSVGTGLGYTF
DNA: TGCAGCGTTGGGACGGGGTTAGGCTACACCTTC

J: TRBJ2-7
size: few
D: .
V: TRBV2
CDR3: CASRDTGMRSYEQYF
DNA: TGTGCCAGCAGGGACACAGGGATGAGGTCCTACGAGCAGTACTTC

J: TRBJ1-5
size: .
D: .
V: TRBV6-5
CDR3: CASTSTRQGNQPQHF
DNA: TGTGCCAGCACCTCGACCCGGCAGGGCAATCAGCCCCAGCATTTT

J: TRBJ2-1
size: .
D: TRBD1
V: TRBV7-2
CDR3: CASSLQGSSYNEQFF
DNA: TGTGCCAGCAGCCTACAGGGGAGCTCCTACAATGAGCAGTTCTTC

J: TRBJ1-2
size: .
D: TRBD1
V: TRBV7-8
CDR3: CASSPTGTGIPIYGYTF
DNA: TGTGCCAGCAGCCCAACCGGGACAGGGATTCCGATCTATGGCTACACCTTC

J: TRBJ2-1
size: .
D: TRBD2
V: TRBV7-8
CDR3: CASSSRAGGLSDEQFF
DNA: TGTGCCAGCAGCTCACGAGCGGGAGGGTTAAGCGATGAGCAGTTCTTC

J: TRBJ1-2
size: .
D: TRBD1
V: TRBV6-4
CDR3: CASSDSSSGTGYGYTF
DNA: TGTGCCAGCAGTGACTCGAGTTCTGGGACAGGGTATGGCTACACCTTC

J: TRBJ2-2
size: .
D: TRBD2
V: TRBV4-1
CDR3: CASSQGFSGRARYTGELFF
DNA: TGCGCCAGCAGCCAAGGATTTAGCGGGAGGGCCAGGTACACCGGGGAGCTGTTTTTT

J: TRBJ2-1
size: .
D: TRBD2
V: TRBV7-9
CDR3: CASSPALAGGLSEQFF
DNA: TGTGCCAGCAGCCCAGCTCTGGCGGGGGGTTTAAGTGAGCAGTTCTTC

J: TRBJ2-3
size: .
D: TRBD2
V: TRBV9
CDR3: CASSRSAGLAGGGADTHYF
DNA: TGTGCCAGCAGCAGATCGGCGGGACTAGCGGGGGGAGGTGCAGATACGCACTATTTT

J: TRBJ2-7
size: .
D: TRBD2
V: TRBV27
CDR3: CASRGLAVSSYEQYF
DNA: TGTGCCAGCAGGGGACTAGCGGTAAGCTCCTACGAGCAGTACTTC

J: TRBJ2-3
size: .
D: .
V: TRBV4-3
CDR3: CASSPTREGGTDTQYF
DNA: TGCGCCAGCAGCCCTACTCGAGAGGGGGGCACAGATACGCAGTATTTT

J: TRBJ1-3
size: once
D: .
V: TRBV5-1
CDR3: CASSLGYSNTGNTIYF
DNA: TGCGCCAGCAGCTTGGGGTACAGCAATACTGGAAACACCATATATTTT

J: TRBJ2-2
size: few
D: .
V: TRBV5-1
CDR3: CASTVGGPNTGELFF
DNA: TGCGCCAGCACGGTGGGGGGACCCAACACCGGGGAGCTGTTTTTT

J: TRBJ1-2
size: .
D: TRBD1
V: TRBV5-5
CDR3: CASSRGDSYGYTF
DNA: TGTGCCAGCAGCCGAGGGGACAGTTATGGCTACACCTTC

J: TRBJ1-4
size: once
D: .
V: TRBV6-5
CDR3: CASSYGLATNEKLFF
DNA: TGTGCCAGCAGTTACGGCCTCGCAACTAATGAAAAACTGTTTTTT

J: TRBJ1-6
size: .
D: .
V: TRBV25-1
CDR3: CASRSEEYNSPLHF
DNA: TGTGCCAGCCGCAGTGAGGAGTATAATTCACCCCTCCACTTT

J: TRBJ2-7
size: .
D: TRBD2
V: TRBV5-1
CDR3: CASSLSGGAYEQYF
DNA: TGCGCCAGCAGCTTATCGGGGGGAGCCTACGAGCAGTACTTC

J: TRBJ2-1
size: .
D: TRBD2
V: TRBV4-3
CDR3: CASTDGLATYNEQFF
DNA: TGCGCCAGCACCGACGGACTAGCCACATACAATGAGCAGTTCTTC

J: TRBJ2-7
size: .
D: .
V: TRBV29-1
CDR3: CSVEGGKVQALFEQYF
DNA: TGCAGCGTTGAAGGGGGCAAGGTACAAGCCTTATTTGAGCAGTACTTC

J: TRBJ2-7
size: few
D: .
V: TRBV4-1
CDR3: CASSQDNSAGPYEQYF
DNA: TGCGCCAGCAGCCAAGATAATTCTGCGGGACCCTACGAGCAGTACTTC

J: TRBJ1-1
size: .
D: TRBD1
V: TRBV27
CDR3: CASSFRIDGTGGTEAFF
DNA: TGTGCCAGCAGTTTCCGAATCGACGGGACAGGGGGCACTGAAGCTTTCTTT

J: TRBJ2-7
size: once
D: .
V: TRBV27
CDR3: CASSFSAEGEQYF
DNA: TGTGCCAGCAGTTTTAGTGCCGAGGGCGAGCAGTACTTC

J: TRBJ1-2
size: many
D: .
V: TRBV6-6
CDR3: CASSPGVNYGYTF
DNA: TGTGCCAGCAGCCCAGGTGTTAACTATGGCTACACCTTC

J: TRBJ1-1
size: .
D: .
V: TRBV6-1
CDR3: CATKYGGSTEAFF
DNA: TGTGCCACCAAATACGGGGGATCGACTGAAGCTTTCTTT

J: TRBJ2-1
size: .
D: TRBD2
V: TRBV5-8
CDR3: CASSRPGLRDNEQFF
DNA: TGTGCCAGCAGCCGACCGGGACTAAGGGACAATGAGCAGTTCTTC

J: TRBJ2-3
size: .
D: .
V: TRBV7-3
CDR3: CASSLELHTDTQYF
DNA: TGTGCCAGCAGCTTAGAACTTCACACAGATACGCAGTATTTT

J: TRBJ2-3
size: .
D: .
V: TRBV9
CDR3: CASSADGGTDTQYF
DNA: TGTGCCAGCAGCGCAGACGGAGGCACAGATACGCAGTATTTT

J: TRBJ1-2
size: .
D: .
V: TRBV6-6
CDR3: CASSSPTTAGCGYTF
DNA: TGTGCCAGCAGTTCCCCCACTACCGCGGGGTGCGGCTACACCTTC

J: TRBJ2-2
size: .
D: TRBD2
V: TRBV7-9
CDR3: CASRPGLAENTGELFF
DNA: TGTGCCAGCAGGCCTGGGCTAGCGGAGAACACCGGGGAGCTGTTTTTT

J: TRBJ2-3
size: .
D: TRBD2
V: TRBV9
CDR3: CASSGSRDYYTNTQYF
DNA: TGTGCCAGCAGCGGAAGCCGGGACTACTACACAAATACGCAGTATTTT

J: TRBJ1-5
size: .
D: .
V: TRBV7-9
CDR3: CASSFAGGHQPQHF
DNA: TGTGCCAGCAGCTTCGCGGGGGGTCATCAGCCCCAGCATTTT

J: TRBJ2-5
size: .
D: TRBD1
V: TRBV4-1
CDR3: CASSPLTGYQETQYF
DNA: TGCGCCAGCAGCCCCCTGACAGGGTACCAAGAGACCCAGTACTTC

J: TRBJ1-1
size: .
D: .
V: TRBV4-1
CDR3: CASSQDHLNTEAFF
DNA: TGCGCCAGCAGCCAAGATCATCTGAACACTGAAGCTTTCTTT

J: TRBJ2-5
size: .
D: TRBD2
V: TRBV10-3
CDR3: CAIQREGLSDVETQYF
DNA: TGTGCCATTCAGCGGGAGGGTCTAAGTGATGTGGAGACCCAGTACTTC

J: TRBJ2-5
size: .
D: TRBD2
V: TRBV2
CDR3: CASRGLAGGRGETQYF
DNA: TGTGCCAGCAGAGGACTAGCGGGGGGCCGGGGAGAGACCCAGTACTTC

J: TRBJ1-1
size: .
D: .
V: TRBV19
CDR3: CASSIWSGTEAFF
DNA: TGTGCCAGTAGTATCTGGTCAGGGACTGAAGCTTTCTTT

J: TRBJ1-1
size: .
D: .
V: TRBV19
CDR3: CASSIGQWTPNTEAFF
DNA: TGTGCCAGTAGTATTGGACAGTGGACTCCGAACACTGAAGCTTTCTTT

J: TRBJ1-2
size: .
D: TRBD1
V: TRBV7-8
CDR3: CASSLTIAGTGGSNGYTF
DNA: TGTGCCAGCAGCCTAACAATCGCCGGGACAGGGGGCTCAAATGGCTACACCTTC

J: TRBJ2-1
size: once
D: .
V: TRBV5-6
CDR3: CASSLDGQPDNEQFF
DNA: TGTGCCAGCAGCTTGGATGGACAGCCCGACAATGAGCAGTTCTTC

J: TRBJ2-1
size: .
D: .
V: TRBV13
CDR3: CASSKDSQRQFF
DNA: TGTGCCAGCAGCAAGGACAGTCAACGGCAGTTCTTC

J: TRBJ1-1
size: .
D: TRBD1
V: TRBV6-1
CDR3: CASSDQGDTEAFF
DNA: TGTGCCAGCAGTGATCAGGGGGACACTGAAGCTTTCTTT

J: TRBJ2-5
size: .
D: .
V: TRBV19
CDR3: CASSIQVEETQYF
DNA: TGTGCCAGTAGTATTCAGGTTGAAGAGACCCAGTACTTC